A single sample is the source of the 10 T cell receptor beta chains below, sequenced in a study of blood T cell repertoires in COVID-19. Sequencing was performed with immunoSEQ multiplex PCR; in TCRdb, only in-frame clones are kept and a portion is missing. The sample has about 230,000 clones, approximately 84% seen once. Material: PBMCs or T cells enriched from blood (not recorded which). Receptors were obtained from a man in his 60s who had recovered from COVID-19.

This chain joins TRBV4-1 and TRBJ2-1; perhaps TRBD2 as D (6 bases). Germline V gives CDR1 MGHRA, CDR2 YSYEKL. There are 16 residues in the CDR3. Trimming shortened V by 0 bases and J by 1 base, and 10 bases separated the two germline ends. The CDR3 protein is CASSQDRAGSYNEQFF. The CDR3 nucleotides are TGCGCCAGCAGCCAAGATCGGGCGGGGTCCTACAATGAGCAGTTCTTC.

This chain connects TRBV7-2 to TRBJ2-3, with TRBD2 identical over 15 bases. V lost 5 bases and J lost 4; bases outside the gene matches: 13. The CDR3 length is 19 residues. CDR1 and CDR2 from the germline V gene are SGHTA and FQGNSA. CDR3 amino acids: CASSPGLAGGPIASDTQYF. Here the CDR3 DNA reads TGTGCCAGCAGCCCAGGACTAGCGGGGGGGCCTATCGCCTCAGATACGCAGTATTTT.

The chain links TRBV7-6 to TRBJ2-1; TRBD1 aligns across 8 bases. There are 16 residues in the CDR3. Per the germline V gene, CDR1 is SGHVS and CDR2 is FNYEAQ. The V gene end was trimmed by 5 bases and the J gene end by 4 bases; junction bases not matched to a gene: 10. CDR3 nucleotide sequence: TGTGCCAGCAGCGACTACATCCGGACAGGGTACAATGAGCAGTTCTTC. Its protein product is CASSDYIRTGYNEQFF.

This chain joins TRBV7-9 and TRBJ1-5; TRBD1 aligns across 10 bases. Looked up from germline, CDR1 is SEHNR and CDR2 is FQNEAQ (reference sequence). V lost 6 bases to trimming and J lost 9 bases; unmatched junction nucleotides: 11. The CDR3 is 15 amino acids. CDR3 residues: CASSLDRGETMPQHF. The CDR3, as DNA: TGTGCCAGCAGTTTGGACAGGGGGGAGACGATGCCCCAGCATTTT.

The CDR3 sequence is CASSELGQSNSPLHF. Written as DNA, the CDR3 is TGTGCCAGCAGTGAATTGGGGCAGTCAAATTCACCCCTCCACTTT. The rearrangement uses TRBV6-1 and TRBJ1-6, with D possibly TRBD1 on 5 matching bases. Germline-derived CDR1 and CDR2 are MNHNS and SASEGT. V lost 2 bases to trimming and J lost 7 bases, with 12 bases between them. The length of the CDR3 is 15 residues.

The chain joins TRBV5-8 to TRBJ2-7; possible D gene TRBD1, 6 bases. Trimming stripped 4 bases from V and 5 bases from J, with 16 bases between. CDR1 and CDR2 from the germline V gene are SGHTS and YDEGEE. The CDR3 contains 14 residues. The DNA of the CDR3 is TGTGCCAGCAGCCTCCGAACAGGGTCAAACGAGCAGTACTTC. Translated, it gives CASSLRTGSNEQYF.

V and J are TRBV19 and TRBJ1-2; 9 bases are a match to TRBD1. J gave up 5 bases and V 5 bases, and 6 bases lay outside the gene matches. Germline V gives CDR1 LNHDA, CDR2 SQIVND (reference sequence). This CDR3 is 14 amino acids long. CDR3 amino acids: CASSRDRDGYGYTF. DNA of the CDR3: TGTGCCAGTAGTCGGGACAGGGATGGGTATGGCTACACCTTC. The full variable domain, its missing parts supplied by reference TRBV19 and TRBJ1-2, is DGGITQSPKYLFRKEGQNVTLSCEQNLNHDAMYWYRQDPGQGLRLIYYSQIVNDFQKGDIAEGYSVSREKKESFPLTVTSAQKNPTAFYLCASSRDRDGYGYTFGSGTRLTVV.

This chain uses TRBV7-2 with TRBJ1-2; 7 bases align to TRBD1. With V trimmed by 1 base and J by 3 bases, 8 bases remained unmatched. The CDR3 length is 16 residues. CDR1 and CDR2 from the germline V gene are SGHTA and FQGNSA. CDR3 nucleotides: TGTGCCAGCAGCTTAGAGGGGGCCCAAAACCACTATGGCTACACCTTC. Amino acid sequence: CASSLEGAQNHYGYTF.

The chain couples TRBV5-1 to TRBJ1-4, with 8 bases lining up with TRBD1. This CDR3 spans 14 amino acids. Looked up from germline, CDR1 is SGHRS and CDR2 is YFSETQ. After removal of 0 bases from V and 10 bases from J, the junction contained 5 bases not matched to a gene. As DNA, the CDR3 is TGCGCCAGCAGCTTGGTACAGGGGGACGGAAAACTGTTTTTT. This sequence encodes CASSLVQGDGKLFF.

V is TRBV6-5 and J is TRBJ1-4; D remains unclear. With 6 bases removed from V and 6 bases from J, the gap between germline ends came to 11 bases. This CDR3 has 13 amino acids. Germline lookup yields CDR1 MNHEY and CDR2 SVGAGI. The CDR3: CASSRNGDEKLFF. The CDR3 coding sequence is TGTGCCAGCAGCCGAAACGGGGATGAAAAACTGTTTTTT.